Shown below are 20 T cell receptor beta chains from a single sample sequenced in a study of shared T cell receptors in the human thymus. The repertoire was sequenced with immunoSEQ multiplex PCR; TCRdb's copy has only in-frame clones and lacks some. The sample has around 340,000 clones; about 95% are singletons. Sequencing input: thymocytes. The receptors originated from a human donor.

The chain carries TRBV15 and TRBJ2-3, with 11 bases lining up with TRBD2. V trimming: 6 bases; J trimming: 1 base; junction bases outside the gene matches: 6. CDR3 length equals 16 residues. Germline-derived CDR1 and CDR2 are LNHNV and YYDKDF (reference sequence). The CDR3 DNA is TGTGCCACCAGTCCGGGGACTAGCGGTCGCACAGATACGCAGTATTTT. Protein sequence: CATSPGTSGRTDTQYF.

The gene calls are TRBV19 and TRBJ1-2, with 10 bases fitting TRBD1. After removal of 3 bases from V and 5 bases from J, the junction contained 6 bases not matched to a gene. CDR3 length: 15 amino acids. Per germline, CDR1 LNHDA and CDR2 SQIVND (reference sequence). This CDR3 is CASSMMGQGKYGYTF. The CDR3 DNA sequence: TGTGCCAGTAGTATGATGGGACAGGGGAAGTATGGCTACACCTTC.

This chain links TRBV15 with TRBJ2-5, with D perhaps matching TRBD1 (5 bases). The V end lost 0 bases, the J end lost 4 bases, and 12 bases lay between the germline ends. Per the germline V gene, CDR1 is LNHNV and CDR2 is YYDKDF (reference sequence). The CDR3 is 15 residues long. For the CDR3, the DNA is TGTGCCACCAGCAGAGATCACAGGCTCCGAGAGACCCAGTACTTC. Protein product: CATSRDHRLRETQYF.

CDR3 amino acids: CASSLAKGARMAGNTIYF. CDR3 coding DNA: TGTGCCAGCAGCTTAGCAAAAGGGGCAAGGATGGCTGGAAACACCATATATTTT. The chain employs TRBV7-9 and TRBJ1-3, with D possibly matching TRBD1 (5 bases). This CDR3 has 18 residues. CDR1 SEHNR and CDR2 FQNEAQ come from the germline V gene (reference sequence). The V gene lost 0 bases and the J gene lost 2 bases, with 17 bases spanning the gap.

The table lists this clone with a few counts. One junction end does not reproduce the germline sequence, and a read error may be involved. The chain joins TRBV7-7 to TRBJ1-5; 9 bases are a match to TRBD1. CDR3 length equals 19 residues. Germline assignment: CDR1 SSHAT and CDR2 FNYEAQ (reference sequence). CDR3 DNA: TGTGCTAGCAGCTGGAGGGCGTTACAGGGGGCCTCTAGCAATCAGCCCCAGCATTTT. The encoded protein is CASSWRALQGASSNQPQHF.

This clone was detected once. J is TRBJ2-5 and V is TRBV5-6; the D call may be TRBD1 or TRBD2 (5 bases each). Germline V gene lookup returns CDR1 SGHDT and CDR2 YYEEEE. CDR3 length equals 16 residues. The ends were cut back, 4 bases at V and 3 bases at J, with 19 bases in the middle. In DNA form, the CDR3 reads TGTGCCAGCAGCCCGGAAGGTCGGGACCCTAAAGAGACCCAGTACTTC. It yields the protein CASSPEGRDPKETQYF.

The V gene is TRBV28, the J gene TRBJ2-2; 8 bases are shared with TRBD2. The germline CDR1 and CDR2 sequences are MDHEN and SYDVKM. This CDR3 spans 15 amino acids. With V trimmed by 7 bases and J by 6 bases, 10 bases remained unmatched. The CDR3 spells CASIFSRGGAGELFF. CDR3 nucleotide sequence: TGTGCCAGCATCTTCAGTCGGGGGGGAGCCGGGGAGCTGTTTTTT.

The chain links TRBV6-4 to TRBJ2-1; 10 bases are shared with TRBD1. The CDR3 extends over 14 amino acids. J gave up 7 bases and V 4 bases, and 4 bases lay outside the gene matches. Germline V gene data show CDR1 as MRHNA and CDR2 as SNTAGT. Here the CDR3 reads CASSARDRGNEQFF. The CDR3 nucleotides are TGTGCCAGCAGTGCCCGGGACAGGGGTAATGAGCAGTTCTTC.

The chain couples TRBV5-4 to TRBJ2-3; 9 bases match TRBD1. The CDR3 is 14 residues long. Germline CDR1 is SGHNT and CDR2 is YYREEE (reference sequence). J gave up 4 bases and V 3 bases, and 3 bases lay outside the gene matches. CDR3 region: CASSYRGRADTQYF. The CDR3 bases are TGTGCCAGCAGCTACAGGGGGCGGGCAGATACGCAGTATTTT. The whole variable domain, filled in from reference TRBV5-4 and TRBJ2-3, reads ETGVTQSPTHLIKTRGQQVTLRCSSQSGHNTVSWYQQALGQGPQFIFQYYREEENGRGNFPPRFSGLQFPNYSSELNVNALELDDSALYLCASSYRGRADTQYFGPGTRLTVL.

V usage is TRBV4-1 and J usage is TRBJ1-2, with D hard to call. Trimming left V 0 bases short and J 5 bases short, with 16 bases between. Germline loops: CDR1 MGHRA, CDR2 YSYEKL. This CDR3 has 16 residues. CDR3 in DNA: TGCGCCAGCAGCCAAGAGGTGCGGGCGGATAATTATGGCTACACCTTC. Its translation is CASSQEVRADNYGYTF.

This chain joins TRBV28 and TRBJ2-7, with TRBD2 as a possible D gene (6 bases). There are 15 residues in the CDR3. From germline, CDR1 is MDHEN and CDR2 SYDVKM. V was shortened by 2 bases and J by 3 bases, with 14 bases between the two germline ends. The CDR3 spells CASSLKTRTFYEQYF. The CDR3 region has the DNA TGTGCCAGCAGTTTAAAGACTAGAACATTCTACGAGCAGTACTTC. Drawing the rest from reference TRBV28 and TRBJ2-7, the complete variable domain is DVKVTQSSRYLVKRTGEKVFLECVQDMDHENMFWYRQDPGLGLRLIYFSYDVKMKEKGDIPEGYSVSREKKERFSLILESASTNQTSMYLCASSLKTRTFYEQYFGPGTRLTVT.

A remark on this clone: Distinct nucleotide sequences in the sample also encode this CDR3. The chain joins TRBV20-1 to TRBJ2-7; D unclear. Germline V gene lookup returns CDR1 DFQATT and CDR2 SNEGSKA (reference sequence). This CDR3 is 10 amino acids long. Trimming stripped 1 base from V and 4 bases from J, with 2 bases between. The CDR3 region is CSARGYEQYF. CDR3 sequence (DNA): TGCAGTGCTAGAGGGTACGAGCAGTACTTC.

The rearrangement joins TRBV28 to TRBJ2-2; no reliable D call. V lost 6 bases and J lost 6, with 8 bases in between. The CDR3 spans 12 residues. CDR1 and CDR2 from the germline V gene are MDHEN and SYDVKM. CDR3 in amino acids: CASSPLPGELFF. Written as DNA, the CDR3 is TGTGCCAGCAGCCCCCTCCCCGGGGAGCTGTTTTTT.

The chain has TRBV4-1 and TRBJ2-1; 8 positions agree with TRBD2. The ends lost 6 bases at V and 4 bases at J; junction bases unmatched: 11. This CDR3 has 16 amino acids. CDR1 MGHRA and CDR2 YSYEKL come from the germline V gene. CDR3 coding DNA: TGCGCCAGCAGACAACGGCCGGGAGGGCGGTACAATGAGCAGTTCTTC. Translated: CASRQRPGGRYNEQFF.

This sequence joins TRBV6-4 and TRBJ2-2; 14 bases map to TRBD2. Trimming cost V 3 bases and J 2 bases; bases outside gene matches: 5. The CDR3 is 18 residues long. Germline-derived CDR1 and CDR2 are MRHNA and SNTAGT. DNA for the CDR3: TGTGCCAGCAGTGAGAGACTAGCGGGAGGGATAAACACCGGGGAGCTGTTTTTT. This sequence encodes CASSERLAGGINTGELFF.

The chain carries TRBV27 and TRBJ1-4; D is perhaps TRBD1 (6 bases). V was cut by 6 bases and J by 0 bases, with 20 bases left in between. CDR1 is MNHEY and CDR2 is SMNVEV in the germline V gene (reference sequence). The CDR3 length is 18 residues. CDR3 sequence (DNA): TGTGCCAGCAGCCTCAAGGCGACAGGCTTAACAACTAATGAAAAACTGTTTTTT. Its protein is CASSLKATGLTTNEKLFF.

V and J are TRBV14 and TRBJ2-3, with 15 bases fitting TRBD2. CDR1 is SGHDN and CDR2 is FVKESK in the germline V gene. Germline trimming cut 4 bases from V and 2 bases from J; bases unmatched to any gene: 1. The CDR3 covers 16 residues. CDR3 nucleotide sequence: TGTGCCAGCAGCCGGACTAGCGGGAGGGTCACAGATACGCAGTATTTT. As protein: CASSRTSGRVTDTQYF.

This CDR3 is CATSLGTGAYSNQPQHF. The CDR3 coding sequence is TGTGCCACCAGCCTTGGAACAGGGGCTTATAGCAATCAGCCCCAGCATTTT. J is TRBJ1-5 and V is TRBV15, with 7 bases matching TRBD1. J lost 0 bases, V lost 5 bases, and 10 bases had no gene match. Germline CDR1 is LNHNV and CDR2 is YYDKDF (reference sequence). The CDR3 covers 17 residues.

The chain employs TRBV27 and TRBJ2-1; the D gene is possibly TRBD1 (6 bases). Germline V gene sequence: CDR1 MNHEY, CDR2 SMNVEV (reference sequence). The CDR3 sequence is 14 residues long. Trimming took off 5 bases at V and 5 bases at J, with 13 bases between the two ends. The CDR3 here is CASSQRGTHNEQFF. The DNA of the CDR3 is TGTGCCAGCAGTCAAAGAGGGACACACAATGAGCAGTTCTTC.

The V call is TRBV29-1, the J call TRBJ2-1; 11 nucleotides line up with TRBD2. The CDR3 has 14 residues. The J segment lost 3 bases and the V segment lost 7 bases, leaving 5 bases of the junction unmatched. The germline V gene has CDR1 SQVTM and CDR2 ANQGSEA. The CDR3 region is CSALTSGDYNEQFF. The CDR3 DNA is TGCAGCGCCTTGACTAGCGGGGACTACAATGAGCAGTTCTTC.